One and the same sample provided the 32 T cell receptor beta chains below, sequenced in a study of sequential checkpoint blockade in melanoma. The table came from immunoSEQ multiplex PCR; TCRdb's copy has only in-frame clones and leaves some out. The data contain 650 to 800 clones, 20% to 25% of them seen just once; the ten biggest clones take up roughly a fifth. The treatment here: randomized to nivolumab then ipilimumab (arm A) or the reverse (arm B). The specimen was tumor tissue (inferred from file names), collected from a patient given nivolumab and ipilimumab in sequence. The receptors were sampled from a human donor with melanoma.

This clone was seen more than once but under ten times. The chain recombines TRBV7-5 with TRBJ2-1; the DNA was not compared with TRBD2, the D call given in the table. TRBV7-5 is annotated as a pseudogene. This CDR3 spans 17 amino acids. CDR3 coding DNA: TGTGCCAGCAGCCACAGATCCACACTAGCGGCCTACAATGAGCAGTTCTTC. This codes for CASSHRSTLAAYNEQFF.

This clone has more than one count but fewer than ten. V is TRBV6-8 and J is TRBJ2-6; D remains ambiguous. The CDR3 consists of 18 residues. Between the trimmed V and J ends, which lost 6 bases and 1 base, there was a span of 19 bases. CDR1 and CDR2 (germline): MNHGY, SAAAGT. The CDR3 bases are TGTGCCAGCAGCCTCCGGGTCCTCAGGTCTTCTGGGGCCAACGTCCTGACTTTC. Its translation is CASSLRVLRSSGANVLTF.

The chain links TRBV19 to TRBJ2-6; possible D gene TRBD1, 6 bases. Deletions cut 7 bases from V and 4 bases from J, with 14 bases between. The V gene's germline CDR1 is LNHDA and CDR2 SQIVND (reference sequence). The CDR3 spans 15 residues. The CDR3 nucleotides read TGTGCCAGTACCCTACAGGGTTCAGGGGCCAACGTCCTGACTTTC. It specifies CASTLQGSGANVLTF.

This clone is large. This sequence joins TRBV11-3 and TRBJ2-3; 13 bases match TRBD2. CDR1 is SGHNT, CDR2 YENEEA, per germline. The length of the CDR3 is 16 residues. With 5 bases clipped from V and 2 bases from J, the junction kept 4 bases outside the gene matches. The CDR3, as DNA: TGTGCCAGCAGCCCGGGGACTAGCGGGGACACAGATACGCAGTATTTT. This sequence encodes CASSPGTSGDTDTQYF.

This clone appeared once. V and J are TRBV19 and TRBJ2-7, with 7 bases that match TRBD2. The length of the CDR3 is 17 residues. From germline, CDR1 is LNHDA and CDR2 SQIVND (reference sequence). V dropped 3 bases and J dropped 4; count of bases not matched to a gene: 15. CDR3 amino acids: CASSIGSSGRLGYEQYF. The CDR3 coding sequence is TGTGCCAGTAGTATCGGGAGTAGCGGGCGCCTCGGGTACGAGCAGTACTTC.

The table lists this clone with a few counts. The chain employs TRBV1 and TRBJ2-6; the DNA was not compared with TRBD1, the D call given in the table. TRBV1 is deemed a pseudogene. The CDR3 totals 18 residues. CDR3 amino acids: CASSVCSEPQSRANVLTF. CDR3 in DNA: TGCGCCAGCAGCGTGTGCTCTGAACCACAAAGTCGGGCCAACGTCCTGACTTTC.

This clone has just a few counts. The chain employs TRBV19 and TRBJ2-5; D may correspond to TRBD1 or TRBD2 (5 bases each). Germline assignment: CDR1 LNHDA and CDR2 SQIVND (reference sequence). The CDR3 has 16 residues. The V end was cut by 1 base, the J end by 5 bases, with 17 bases between. The CDR3 nucleotides are TGTGCCAGTAGTATAGTGAGAGGGGCCGAACCGGAGACCCAGTACTTC. Amino acid sequence: CASSIVRGAEPETQYF.

This chain uses TRBV19 with TRBJ2-7, with D perhaps matching TRBD2 (6 bases). The CDR3 contains 13 residues. Germline CDR1 is LNHDA and CDR2 is SQIVND (reference sequence). Trimming took off 3 bases at V and 5 bases at J, with 11 bases between the two ends. This CDR3 reads CASSIGLANEQYF. The CDR3 nucleotides are TGTGCCAGTAGTATTGGGCTAGCGAACGAGCAGTACTTC.

The chain carries TRBV11-1 and TRBJ1-6; a possible D gene is TRBD1 (5 bases). Germline V gene data show CDR1 as SGHAT and CDR2 as FQDESV (reference sequence). There are 16 residues in the CDR3. V dropped 1 base and J dropped 7 bases, with 14 bases sitting between them. CDR3 amino acids: CASSLEVGASNSPLHF. CDR3 in DNA: TGTGCCAGCAGCTTAGAGGTTGGGGCCTCCAATTCACCCCTCCACTTT.

This clone counts as hyperexpanded. This sequence joins TRBV11-3 and TRBJ1-1, with D uncertain. V gave up 5 bases and J gave up 0 bases, with 13 bases separating them. This CDR3 has 15 residues. Germline V CDR1 and CDR2: SGHNT, YENEEA. CDR3 protein: CASSPSELVNTEAFF. CDR3 DNA sequence: TGTGCCAGCAGCCCCTCGGAGTTAGTGAACACTGAAGCTTTCTTT.

The DNA for the CDR3 is TGTGCCAGCAGCTTATCGGGTGGCAACACCGGGGAGCTGTTTTTT. Protein product: CASSLSGGNTGELFF. The chain uses TRBV11-3 and TRBJ2-2; D not resolved. The CDR3 consists of 15 residues. Trimming shortened V by 2 bases and J by 2 bases, and 9 bases separated the two germline ends. Germline lookup yields CDR1 SGHNT and CDR2 YENEEA. The whole variable domain, filled in from reference TRBV11-3 and TRBJ2-2, reads EAGVVQSPRYKIIEKKQPVAFWCNPISGHNTLYWYLQNLGQGPELLIRYENEEAVDDSQLPKDRFSAERLKGVDSTLKIQPAELGDSAVYLCASSLSGGNTGELFFGEGSRLTVL.

By frequency in the sample, this clone is hyperexpanded. The V and J genes are TRBV19 and TRBJ2-3, with 12 nucleotides matching TRBD2. Per germline, CDR1 LNHDA and CDR2 SQIVND (reference sequence). The CDR3 sequence is 16 residues long. Trimming removed 4 bases from V and 5 bases from J; junction bases left unmatched: 7. CDR3 DNA: TGTGCCAGTAGTACAGGGACTAGCGGGTTGGGAGATACGCAGTATTTT. Translating it yields CASSTGTSGLGDTQYF.

This clone was seen only a few times. This rearrangement joins TRBV6-8 to TRBJ1-1; D ambiguous. CDR3 length equals 13 residues. Per germline, CDR1 MNHGY and CDR2 SAAAGT. V dropped 8 bases and J dropped 0 bases, with 10 bases sitting between them. The CDR3 DNA reads TGTGCCAGCTCTCGGGGAATGAACACTGAAGCTTTCTTT. Translation gives CASSRGMNTEAFF.

In its sample, this clone was seen a few times. The chain has TRBV30 and TRBJ2-2; a weak D match, TRBD1 (5 bases). Germline loops: CDR1 GTSNPN, CDR2 SVGIG (reference sequence). V gave up 8 bases and J gave up 0 bases, with 13 bases separating them. This CDR3 comprises 14 residues. Here the CDR3 DNA reads TGTGCCGGGGCGGACACGACGAACACCGGGGAGCTGTTTTTT. It yields the protein CAGADTTNTGELFF.

This clone is large (0.1 to 1%) within its sample. The gene calls are TRBV4-1 and TRBJ1-2; D gene uncertain. This CDR3 has 16 residues. CDR1 and CDR2 (germline): MGHRA, YSYEKL. V lost 6 bases and J lost 1, with 18 bases in between. CDR3 region: CASRQDPGAINYGYTF. The CDR3 nucleotides are TGCGCCAGCAGGCAGGACCCGGGAGCAATTAACTATGGCTACACCTTC.

The chain uses TRBV5-1 and TRBJ1-1; TRBD1 matches 11 bases. V shed 4 bases and J 6 bases; nucleotides not matched to a gene: 5. Per germline, CDR1 SGHRS and CDR2 YFSETQ. The CDR3 has 14 residues. CDR3 amino acids: CASSLGQGAPEAFF. Here the CDR3 DNA reads TGCGCCAGCAGCCTCGGACAGGGGGCGCCTGAAGCTTTCTTT.

This clone was detected a few times. DNA for the CDR3: TGTGCCAGCAGACAGATCGGCCCTGGAAACACCATATATTTT. Translated: CASRQIGPGNTIYF. The rearrangement links TRBV6-8 to TRBJ1-3; D gene uncertain. The CDR3 loop spans 14 amino acids. V was clipped by 6 bases and J by 2 bases, with 11 bases between them. CDR1 is MNHGY, CDR2 SAAAGT, per germline.

This clone is hyperexpanded (1% or more) within its sample. This rearrangement joins TRBV19 to TRBJ2-5, with D perhaps matching TRBD1 or TRBD2 (5 bases each). Trimming removed 4 bases at V and 0 bases at J, with 12 bases between. The length of the CDR3 is 15 residues. Germline lookup yields CDR1 LNHDA and CDR2 SQIVND (reference sequence). In DNA, the CDR3 is TGTGCCAGTAGTAGCCTTTTGGGGGACCAAGAGACCCAGTACTTC. Translated, it gives CASSSLLGDQETQYF. Based on the CDR3 plus reference TRBV19 and TRBJ2-5, the full variable domain is DGGITQSPKYLFRKEGQNVTLSCEQNLNHDAMYWYRQDPGQGLRLIYYSQIVNDFQKGDIAEGYSVSREKKESFPLTVTSAQKNPTAFYLCASSSLLGDQETQYFGPGTRLLVL.

In this sample, this clone turned up a few times. The chain employs TRBV5-1 and TRBJ1-6, with D maybe TRBD1 (5 bases). The germline V and J ends were trimmed by 4 bases and 9 bases, with 17 bases remaining between them. Germline V CDR1 and CDR2: SGHRS, YFSETQ. The CDR3 totals 15 residues. The CDR3 DNA is TGCGCCAGCAGCCAGGGCGCAGGGTTAGGTTCACCCCTCCACTTT. Amino acid sequence: CASSQGAGLGSPLHF.

This clone has just a few counts. J is TRBJ2-1 and V is TRBV14, with 10 bases aligning to TRBD2. The CDR3 has 16 residues. Germline V gene sequence: CDR1 SGHDN, CDR2 FVKESK. Germline trimming cut 3 bases from V and 0 bases from J; bases unmatched to any gene: 2. The CDR3 sequence is CASSHSSGSSYNEQFF. Written as DNA, the CDR3 is TGTGCCAGCAGCCATTCTAGCGGGAGCTCCTACAATGAGCAGTTCTTC.

The J gene is TRBJ2-2, the V gene TRBV5-1, with TRBD2 matching over 9 bases. In germline, CDR1 is SGHRS, CDR2 YFSETQ. There are 18 residues in the CDR3. V gave up 4 bases and J gave up 5 bases; unmatched junction bases: 15. The CDR3 coding sequence is TGCGCCAGCAGCCCCGGACCGGTAGCGGGAGTGGGTACCGGGGAGCTGTTTTTT. Protein: CASSPGPVAGVGTGELFF.

This rearrangement joins TRBV5-1 to TRBJ1-6; 7 bases line up with TRBD1. This CDR3 region has 15 residues. Germline V gives CDR1 SGHRS, CDR2 YFSETQ. V was pared by 6 bases and J by 6 bases, with 9 bases of the junction left unmatched. The CDR3 is CASTLRTGGNSPLHF. The CDR3, as DNA: TGCGCCAGCACCCTCCGGACAGGCGGTAATTCACCCCTCCACTTT.

The CDR3 nucleotides read TGTGCCAGCAGCTTGGGCAGGGGCTCCTATAATTCACCCCTCCACTTT. Protein: CASSLGRGSYNSPLHF. V is TRBV11-3 and J is TRBJ1-6; a weak D match, TRBD1 (6 bases). Looked up from germline, CDR1 is SGHNT and CDR2 is YENEEA. CDR3 length equals 16 residues. Trimming pared 3 bases from V and 0 bases from J, leaving 9 bases between.

This clone was detected a few times. This chain connects TRBV13 to TRBJ1-6; D is uncertain. There are 17 residues in the CDR3. The germline V gene encodes CDR1 PRHDT and CDR2 FYEKMQ (reference sequence). V was shortened by 5 bases and J by 0 bases, with 14 bases between the two germline ends. CDR3 protein: CASSLLEFSSYNSPLHF. The CDR3 DNA follows: TGTGCCAGCAGCCTCTTGGAGTTTAGCTCCTATAATTCACCCCTCCACTTT.

By its share, this clone is large (0.1 to 1%). The chain links TRBV6-8 to TRBJ1-1; possible D gene TRBD1, 5 bases. This CDR3 is 13 amino acids long. V was clipped by 4 bases and J by 0 bases, with 6 bases between them. Germline loops: CDR1 MNHGY, CDR2 SAAAGT. This CDR3 reads CASSWTLNTEAFF. In nucleotides, the CDR3 is TGTGCCAGCAGTTGGACATTGAACACTGAAGCTTTCTTT.

Within the sample, this clone is medium-sized. This chain uses TRBV6-8 with TRBJ1-6; no clear D gene. The germline CDR1 and CDR2 sequences are MNHGY and SAAAGT. V was pared by 7 bases and J by 0 bases, with 1 base between. This CDR3 is built from 12 residues. CDR3 sequence: CASTSYNSPLHF. The CDR3, as DNA: TGTGCCAGCACCTCCTATAATTCACCCCTCCACTTT.

This clone was recorded a few times. This rearrangement joins TRBV14 to TRBJ1-1, with a possible D match to TRBD1 (5 bases). CDR3 length: 16 amino acids. Trimming cost V 2 bases and J 1 base, with 14 bases left between them. Germline CDR1 and CDR2: SGHDN and FVKESK. This CDR3 reads CASSQRSGGRNTEAFF. For the CDR3, the DNA is TGTGCCAGCAGCCAAAGATCGGGGGGTCGGAACACTGAAGCTTTCTTT. Drawing the rest from reference TRBV14 and TRBJ1-1, the complete variable domain is EAGVTQFPSHSVIEKGQTVTLRCDPISGHDNLYWYRRVMGKEIKFLLHFVKESKQDESGMPNNRFLAERTGGTYSTLKVQPAELEDSGVYFCASSQRSGGRNTEAFFGQGTRLTVV.

CDR3: CASSSLAGDTQYF. CDR3 coding DNA: TGTGCCAGTAGTTCTTTAGCGGGAGATACGCAGTATTTT. The rearrangement uses TRBV19 and TRBJ2-3; 7 bases are shared with TRBD2. The CDR3 length is 13 residues. Germline CDR1 reads LNHDA; CDR2 reads SQIVND (reference sequence). J gave up 5 bases and V 5 bases, and 4 bases lay outside the gene matches. Supplemented by reference TRBV19 and TRBJ2-3, the full variable domain reads DGGITQSPKYLFRKEGQNVTLSCEQNLNHDAMYWYRQDPGQGLRLIYYSQIVNDFQKGDIAEGYSVSREKKESFPLTVTSAQKNPTAFYLCASSSLAGDTQYFGPGTRLTVL.

This clone has only a few counts. The chain recombines TRBV11-3 with TRBJ2-2; TRBD2 aligns across 9 bases. The CDR3 loop spans 20 amino acids. Trimming at V came to 4 bases and at J to 0 bases, leaving 15 bases not matched to a gene. Germline V gives CDR1 SGHNT, CDR2 YENEEA. In nucleotides, the CDR3 is TGTGCCAGCAGCTCACCGGGACTAGCAGAAAGCAGAGCGAACACCGGGGAGCTGTTTTTT. Protein: CASSSPGLAESRANTGELFF.

This clone has only a few counts. The chain recombines TRBV15 with TRBJ2-5; the match to TRBD1 covers 9 bases. V lost 0 bases and J lost 8; bases outside the gene matches: 4. The CDR3 covers 14 residues. In germline, CDR1 is LNHNV, CDR2 YYDKDF (reference sequence). The CDR3 DNA is TGTGCCACCAGCAGAGATTCGACAGGGGGTACCCAGTACTTC. As protein: CATSRDSTGGTQYF.

This clone was detected only a few times. DNA of the CDR3: TGTGCCAGCAGCTTAGACCACTTTGGGACCGGGGAGCTGTTTTTT. This sequence encodes CASSLDHFGTGELFF. The chain couples TRBV11-3 to TRBJ2-2, with no clear D. Trimming left V 0 bases short and J 5 bases short, with 10 bases between. The V gene's germline CDR1 is SGHNT and CDR2 YENEEA. The CDR3 totals 15 residues.

This sequence joins TRBV28 and TRBJ2-6; 7 nucleotides align to TRBD1. J gave up 4 bases and V 7 bases, and 10 bases lay outside the gene matches. CDR1 is MDHEN, CDR2 SYDVKM, per germline. The CDR3 sequence is 16 residues long. CDR3 sequence: CASTTTGPLGANVLTF. Written as DNA, the CDR3 is TGTGCCAGCACCACGACAGGGCCGTTAGGGGCCAACGTCCTGACTTTC. The full variable domain, with the rest looked up from reference TRBV28 and TRBJ2-6, is DVKVTQSSRYLVKRTGEKVFLECVQDMDHENMFWYRQDPGLGLRLIYFSYDVKMKEKGDIPEGYSVSREKKERFSLILESASTNQTSMYLCASTTTGPLGANVLTFGAGSRLTVL.